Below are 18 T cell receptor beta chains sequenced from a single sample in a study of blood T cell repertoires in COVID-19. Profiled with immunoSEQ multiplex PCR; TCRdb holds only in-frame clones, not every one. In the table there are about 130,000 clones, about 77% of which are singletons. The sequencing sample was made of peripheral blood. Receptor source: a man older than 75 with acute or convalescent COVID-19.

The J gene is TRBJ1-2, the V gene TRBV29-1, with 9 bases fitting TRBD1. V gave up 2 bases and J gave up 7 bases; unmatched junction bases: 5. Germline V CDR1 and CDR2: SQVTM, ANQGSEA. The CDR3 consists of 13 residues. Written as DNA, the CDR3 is TGCAGCGTTGAAAGACAGGGGGATCGTGGCTACACCTTC. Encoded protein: CSVERQGDRGYTF.

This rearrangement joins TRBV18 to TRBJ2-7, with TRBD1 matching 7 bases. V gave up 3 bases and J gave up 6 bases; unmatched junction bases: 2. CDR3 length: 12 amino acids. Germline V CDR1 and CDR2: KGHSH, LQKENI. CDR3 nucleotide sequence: TGTGCCAGCTCACCTGCAGGGGGCGAGCAGTACTTC. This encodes CASSPAGGEQYF.

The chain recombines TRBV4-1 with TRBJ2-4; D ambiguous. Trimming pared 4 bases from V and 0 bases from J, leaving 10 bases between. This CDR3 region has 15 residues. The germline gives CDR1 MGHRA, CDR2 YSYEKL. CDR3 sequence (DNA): TGCGCCAGCAGCCGAGACCCCCTAGCCAAAAACATTCAGTACTTC. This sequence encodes CASSRDPLAKNIQYF.

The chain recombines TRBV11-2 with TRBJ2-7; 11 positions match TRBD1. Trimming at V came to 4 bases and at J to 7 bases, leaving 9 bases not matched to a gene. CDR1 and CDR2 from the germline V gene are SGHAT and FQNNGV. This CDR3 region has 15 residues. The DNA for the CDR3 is TGTGCCAGCAGCTCTCCCGGACAGGGGGCATGGGAGCAGTACTTC. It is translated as CASSSPGQGAWEQYF.

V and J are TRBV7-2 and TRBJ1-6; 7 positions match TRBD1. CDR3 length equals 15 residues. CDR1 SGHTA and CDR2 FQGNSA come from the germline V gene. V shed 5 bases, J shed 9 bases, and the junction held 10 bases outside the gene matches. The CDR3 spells CASSPRQGWSSPLHF. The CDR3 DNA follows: TGTGCCAGCAGCCCCCGACAGGGATGGAGTTCACCCCTCCACTTT.

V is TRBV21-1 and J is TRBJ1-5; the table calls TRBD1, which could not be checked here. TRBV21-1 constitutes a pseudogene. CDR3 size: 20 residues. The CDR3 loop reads CASSKVTMGQGFKFDQPQHF. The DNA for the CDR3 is TGTGCCAGCAGCAAAGTTACTATGGGACAGGGTTTTAAGTTCGATCAGCCCCAGCATTTT.

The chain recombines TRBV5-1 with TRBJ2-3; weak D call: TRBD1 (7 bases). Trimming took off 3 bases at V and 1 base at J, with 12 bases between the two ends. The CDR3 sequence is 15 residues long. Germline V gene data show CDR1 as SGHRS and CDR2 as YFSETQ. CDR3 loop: CASSWRGTGTDTQYF. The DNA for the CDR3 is TGCGCCAGCAGCTGGAGGGGGACAGGCACAGATACGCAGTATTTT.

CDR3 sequence: CASSVTSGKQYF. In DNA, the CDR3 is TGTGCCAGCAGCGTGACTAGCGGGAAGCAGTACTTC. This chain connects TRBV5-4 to TRBJ2-7, with TRBD2 matching over 11 bases. Germline CDR1 and CDR2: SGHNT and YYREEE (reference sequence). The CDR3 runs to 12 residues. V gave up 4 bases and J gave up 8 bases; unmatched junction bases: 2.

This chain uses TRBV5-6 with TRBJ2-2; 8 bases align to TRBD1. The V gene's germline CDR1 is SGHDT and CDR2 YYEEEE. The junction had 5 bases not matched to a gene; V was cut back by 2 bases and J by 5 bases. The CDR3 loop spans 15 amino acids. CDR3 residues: CASSFGQGRTGELFF. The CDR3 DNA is TGTGCCAGCAGCTTTGGACAGGGAAGGACCGGGGAGCTGTTTTTT.

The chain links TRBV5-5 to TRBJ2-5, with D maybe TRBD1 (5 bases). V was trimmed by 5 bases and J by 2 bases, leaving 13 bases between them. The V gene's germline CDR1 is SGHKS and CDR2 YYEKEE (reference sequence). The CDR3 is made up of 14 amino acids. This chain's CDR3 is CASRLTVSQETQYF. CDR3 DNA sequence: TGTGCCAGCAGGTTGACAGTATCGCAAGAGACCCAGTACTTC.

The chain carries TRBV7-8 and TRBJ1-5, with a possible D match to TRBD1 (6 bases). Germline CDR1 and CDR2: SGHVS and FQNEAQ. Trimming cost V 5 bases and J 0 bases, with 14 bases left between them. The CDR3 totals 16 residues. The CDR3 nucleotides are TGTGCCAGCAGCCGAATCCCACAGGGTAGCAATCAGCCCCAGCATTTT. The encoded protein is CASSRIPQGSNQPQHF.

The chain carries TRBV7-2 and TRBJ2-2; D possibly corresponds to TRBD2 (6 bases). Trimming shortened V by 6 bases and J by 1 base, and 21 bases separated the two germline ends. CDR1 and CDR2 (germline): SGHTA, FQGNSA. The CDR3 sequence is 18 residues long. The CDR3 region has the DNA TGTGCCAGCAGATTTAAGACCCTCCAGGGAGGGAACACCGGGGAGCTGTTTTTT. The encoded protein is CASRFKTLQGGNTGELFF.

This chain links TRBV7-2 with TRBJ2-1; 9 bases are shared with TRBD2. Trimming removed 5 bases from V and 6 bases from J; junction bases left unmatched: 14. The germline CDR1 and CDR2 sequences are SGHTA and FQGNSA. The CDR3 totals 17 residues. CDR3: CASSPRGAGGLSNEQFF. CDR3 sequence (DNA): TGTGCCAGCAGCCCCCGGGGGGCGGGGGGGCTTTCCAATGAGCAGTTCTTC.

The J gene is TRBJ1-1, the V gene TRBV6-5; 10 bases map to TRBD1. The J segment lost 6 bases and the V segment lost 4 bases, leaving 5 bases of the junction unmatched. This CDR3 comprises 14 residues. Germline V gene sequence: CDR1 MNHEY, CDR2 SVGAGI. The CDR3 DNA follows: TGTGCCAGCAGTTCGGGACAGGGGACACCTGAAGCTTTCTTT. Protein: CASSSGQGTPEAFF.

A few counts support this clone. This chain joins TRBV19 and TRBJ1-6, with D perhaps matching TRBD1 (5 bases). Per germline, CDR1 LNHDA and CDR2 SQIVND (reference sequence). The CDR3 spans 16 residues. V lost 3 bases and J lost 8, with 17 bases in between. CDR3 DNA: TGTGCCAGTAGTATCTTCCGCGGGGGTCGGGATTCACCCCTCCACTTT. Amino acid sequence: CASSIFRGGRDSPLHF.

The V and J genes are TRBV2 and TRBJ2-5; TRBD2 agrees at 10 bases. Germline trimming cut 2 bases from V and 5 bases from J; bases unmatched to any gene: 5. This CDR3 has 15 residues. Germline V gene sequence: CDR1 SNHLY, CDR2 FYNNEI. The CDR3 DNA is TGTGCCAGCAGTGAACTAGCGGGGGAGTTCGAGACCCAGTACTTC. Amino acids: CASSELAGEFETQYF.

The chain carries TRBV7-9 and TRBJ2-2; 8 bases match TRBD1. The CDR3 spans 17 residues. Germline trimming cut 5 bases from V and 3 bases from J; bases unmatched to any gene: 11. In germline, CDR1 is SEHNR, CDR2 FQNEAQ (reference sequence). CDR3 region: CASSASPGQGYTGELFF. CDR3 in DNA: TGTGCCAGCAGCGCATCACCCGGACAGGGATACACCGGGGAGCTGTTTTTT.

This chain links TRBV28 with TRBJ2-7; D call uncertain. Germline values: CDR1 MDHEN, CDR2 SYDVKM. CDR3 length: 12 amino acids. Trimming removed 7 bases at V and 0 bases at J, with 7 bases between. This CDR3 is CASTDNSYEQYF. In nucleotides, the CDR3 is TGTGCCAGCACTGACAACTCCTACGAGCAGTACTTC.